Below, 18 T cell receptor beta chains from the same sample are listed, as sequenced in a study of shared clonotypes between healthy human individuals. TCRdb keeps only in-frame clones here, not all; method: immunoSEQ multiplex PCR. The sample holds over a million clones, more than 75% seen once. The source material was memory CD4+ T cells from PBMCs. Subset here: CD45RA-negative fraction. The origin of the receptors is a man between 18 and 35 years old in good health. Some clones in this sample may be carry-over from other donors' samples.

In this sample, this clone turned up many times. Other DNA sequences in the sample encode the same CDR3. This chain uses TRBV4-3 with TRBJ1-5; the D is unclear. CDR3 length: 13 residues. CDR1 is LGHNA and CDR2 is YSLEER in the germline V gene. The V and J ends lost 0 bases and 7 bases respectively, with 7 bases between them. This CDR3 is CASSQDRGQPQHF. Here the CDR3 DNA reads TGCGCCAGCAGCCAAGATCGTGGCCAGCCCCAGCATTTT.

The chain has TRBV7-2 and TRBJ2-7; the D gene could be TRBD1 or TRBD2 (5 bases each). There are 13 residues in the CDR3. Trimming removed 5 bases from V and 5 bases from J, with 13 bases in between. Germline V gene sequence: CDR1 SGHTA, CDR2 FQGNSA. The CDR3 region is CASSPTRDHEQYF. Written as DNA, the CDR3 is TGTGCCAGCAGCCCAACCCGGGACCACGAGCAGTACTTC.

This chain uses TRBV6-1 with TRBJ2-3; D remains ambiguous. Germline assignment: CDR1 MNHNS and CDR2 SASEGT. Trimming removed 4 bases from V and 5 bases from J, with 10 bases in between. The CDR3 length is 13 residues. The CDR3 here is CASSGTVRDTQYF. In DNA form, the CDR3 reads TGTGCCAGCAGTGGCACCGTGAGAGATACGCAGTATTTT.

The V and J genes are TRBV5-1 and TRBJ2-1; 14 bases map to TRBD2. V shed 5 bases, J shed 8 bases, and the junction held 6 bases outside the gene matches. The CDR3 sequence is 15 residues long. The germline V gene has CDR1 SGHRS and CDR2 YFSETQ. The CDR3 sequence is CASRTGTSGSHEQFF. DNA for the CDR3: TGCGCCAGCAGGACCGGGACTAGCGGGAGCCATGAGCAGTTCTTC.

The V call is TRBV29-1, the J call TRBJ1-2; 7 bases agree with TRBD1. The CDR3 runs to 13 residues. The germline gives CDR1 SQVTM, CDR2 ANQGSEA. The trim removed 6 bases at V and 0 bases at J, leaving 4 bases unmatched. In nucleotides, the CDR3 is TGCAGCGTGGGGGACAGCCCTAACTATGGCTACACCTTC. Its protein product is CSVGDSPNYGYTF.

Regarding this clone: Just one base apart from a much larger clone, this may be a read error. This chain uses TRBV7-2 with TRBJ2-7; D unclear. Per germline, CDR1 SGHTA and CDR2 FQGNSA. The length of the CDR3 is 14 residues. The ends were cut back, 2 bases at V and 0 bases at J, with 8 bases in the middle. CDR3: CASSLKGYSYEQYF. The CDR3 DNA is TGTGCCAGCAGCTTAAAAGGCTACTCCTACGAGCAGTACTTC.

The chain uses TRBV28 and TRBJ1-4, with no clear D. V shed 3 bases and J shed 8 bases, with 4 bases lying between them. From germline, CDR1 is MDHEN and CDR2 SYDVKM. This CDR3 has 11 residues. CDR3 DNA sequence: TGTGCCAGCAGTTTCTACGAAAAACTGTTTTTT. The encoded protein is CASSFYEKLFF.

The chain employs TRBV4-1 and TRBJ1-3, with D unclear. In germline, CDR1 is MGHRA, CDR2 YSYEKL. V lost 4 bases and J lost 1, with 11 bases in between. CDR3 length: 15 residues. The CDR3: CASSPLGLSGNTIYF. The CDR3, as DNA: TGCGCCAGCAGCCCCTTGGGCCTTTCTGGAAACACCATATATTTT.

Turning to this clone: The same CDR3 arises from other DNA sequences in this sample as well. The chain uses TRBV28 and TRBJ2-3; 8 bases are shared with TRBD1. The CDR3 contains 15 residues. Germline V gene data show CDR1 as MDHEN and CDR2 as SYDVKM. The J segment lost 3 bases and the V segment lost 3 bases, leaving 5 bases of the junction unmatched. The CDR3 nucleotides are TGTGCCAGCAGTTTTAGAGGACAGGGAACAGATACGCAGTATTTT. This sequence encodes CASSFRGQGTDTQYF.

A note on this clone: One end of the junction varies from germline; a read error may be responsible. The chain uses TRBV27 and TRBJ1-4; D gene ambiguous. Germline V gene lookup returns CDR1 MNHEY and CDR2 SMNVEV (reference sequence). The CDR3 is made up of 13 amino acids. The CDR3 region is CASGLVGNEKLFF. CDR3 nucleotide sequence: TGTGCCAGCGGTTTGGTCGGAAATGAAAAACTGTTTTTT.

The chain uses TRBV6-5 and TRBJ1-2; a possible D gene is TRBD1 (6 bases). Germline assignment: CDR1 MNHEY and CDR2 SVGAGI. The CDR3 has 13 amino acids. V lost 4 bases and J lost 7, with 13 bases in between. CDR3 in amino acids: CASSLQGRGGYTF. CDR3 DNA sequence: TGTGCCAGCAGTTTACAGGGCCGGGGTGGCTACACCTTC.

The chain employs TRBV28 and TRBJ1-5, with D perhaps matching TRBD1 (6 bases). The V gene lost 5 bases and the J gene lost 5 bases, with 13 bases spanning the gap. The CDR3 is 14 residues long. Germline CDR1 reads MDHEN; CDR2 reads SYDVKM. The CDR3 nucleotides read TGTGCCAGCAGTGAAAGGACAGTTTATCAGCCCCAGCATTTT. This codes for CASSERTVYQPQHF.

This chain connects TRBV7-9 to TRBJ2-5, with 14 positions matching TRBD2. V shed 5 bases and J 4 bases; nucleotides not matched to a gene: 9. The CDR3 is 17 residues long. Germline CDR1 is SEHNR and CDR2 is FQNEAQ (reference sequence). The CDR3 region is CASSPGTSGGRGETQYF. The CDR3 bases are TGTGCCAGCAGCCCAGGGACTAGCGGGGGCAGGGGAGAGACCCAGTACTTC.

A single count supports this clone. The chain carries TRBV7-2 and TRBJ2-2; 9 bases align to TRBD2. The CDR3 is made up of 16 amino acids. In germline, CDR1 is SGHTA, CDR2 FQGNSA. The junction had 7 bases not matched to a gene; V was cut back by 3 bases and J by 5 bases. CDR3 DNA sequence: TGTGCCAGCAGCTTGATGACTAGCGGAAAGACCGGGGAGCTGTTTTTT. Residues: CASSLMTSGKTGELFF.

Comment on this clone: Different DNA sequences within this sample yield the same CDR3. V is TRBV19 and J is TRBJ2-6; D remains unclear. V lost 6 bases and J 2 bases, leaving 2 bases between the germline ends. The CDR3 spans 12 residues. Per the germline V gene, CDR1 is LNHDA and CDR2 is SQIVND (reference sequence). In DNA form, the CDR3 reads TGTGCCAGTAGCGCTGGGGCCAACGTCCTGACTTTC. It specifies CASSAGANVLTF.

The rearrangement joins TRBV7-9 to TRBJ2-5, with 14 bases fitting TRBD2. CDR1 and CDR2 from the germline V gene are SEHNR and FQNEAQ (reference sequence). The length of the CDR3 is 17 residues. The junction had 8 bases not matched to a gene; V was cut back by 5 bases and J by 3 bases. This chain's CDR3 is CASSPQGGLAGEETQYF. DNA for the CDR3: TGTGCCAGCAGCCCGCAGGGGGGACTAGCGGGAGAAGAGACCCAGTACTTC.

The V call is TRBV2, the J call TRBJ1-2, with D perhaps matching TRBD1 (5 bases). Trimming cost V 7 bases and J 0 bases, with 9 bases left between them. Germline-derived CDR1 and CDR2 are SNHLY and FYNNEI. The CDR3 covers 13 residues. The CDR3 bases are TGTGCCAGCAAGGTGGGGGCTAACTATGGCTACACCTTC. The encoded protein is CASKVGANYGYTF.

The chain is built from TRBV5-1 and TRBJ2-7, with D possibly being TRBD2 (5 bases). Per germline, CDR1 SGHRS and CDR2 YFSETQ. V was shortened by 4 bases and J by 2 bases, with 10 bases between the two germline ends. The CDR3 is made up of 13 amino acids. CDR3 in amino acids: CASSREAAYEQYF. CDR3 DNA: TGCGCCAGCAGCCGGGAAGCCGCCTACGAGCAGTACTTC.